These 28 T cell receptor beta chains share one sample of origin, sequenced in a study of T cell responses to AZD1222 COVID-19 vaccine. Repertoires were generated with immunoSEQ multiplex PCR, while TCRdb's copy carries only in-frame clones and drops some. The repertoire has around 91,000 clones, roughly nine tenths of them found once; the top ten carry about 8.3%. Sequenced here: peripheral blood, sampled 28 days after the second AZD1222 dose. The receptors shown here come from an adult who received the AZD1222 COVID-19 vaccine.

The chain combines TRBV30 with TRBJ1-6; no firm D call. Germline assignment: CDR1 GTSNPN and CDR2 SVGIG (reference sequence). CDR3 length: 16 residues. The V gene lost 4 bases and the J gene lost 2 bases, with 15 bases spanning the gap. The CDR3 here is CAWTSDRTPYNSPLHF. In nucleotides, the CDR3 is TGTGCCTGGACCTCGGACCGGACCCCCTATAATTCACCCCTCCACTTT.

V gene TRBV6-5 combines with J gene TRBJ1-1, with TRBD1 matching over 9 bases. The ends lost 0 bases at V and 8 bases at J; junction bases unmatched: 7. Germline CDR1 and CDR2: MNHEY and SVGAGI. The CDR3 runs 15 residues. CDR3: CASSYSRDRATEAFF. The CDR3 coding sequence is TGTGCCAGCAGTTACTCGAGGGACAGGGCTACCGAAGCTTTCTTT.

V and J are TRBV27 and TRBJ2-7; the match to TRBD2 covers 7 bases. CDR3 length: 17 amino acids. Germline V gene data show CDR1 as MNHEY and CDR2 as SMNVEV (reference sequence). With V trimmed by 6 bases and J by 2 bases, 16 bases remained unmatched. The CDR3 nucleotides are TGTGCCAGCAGCCTTACTCCCGCGGGAGCTCTTACCTACGAGCAGTACTTC. It yields the protein CASSLTPAGALTYEQYF.

The rearrangement links TRBV5-8 to TRBJ1-2; D not resolved. Germline V gene sequence: CDR1 SGHTS, CDR2 YDEGEE. The V end was cut by 2 bases, the J end by 5 bases, with 16 bases between. CDR3 length: 15 amino acids. CDR3 residues: CASSFGIPYGYGYTF. The CDR3 coding sequence is TGTGCCAGCAGCTTTGGAATTCCTTATGGTTATGGCTACACCTTC.

This clone was seen a few times. The rearrangement links TRBV7-3 to TRBJ2-2; D unresolved. Germline CDR1 reads SGHTA; CDR2 reads FQGTGA. Trimming removed 3 bases at V and 6 bases at J, with 8 bases between. This CDR3 region has 13 residues. The CDR3 DNA sequence: TGTGCCAGCAGCTTGCGGCCGTCCGGGGAGCTGTTTTTT. Translation gives CASSLRPSGELFF.

V and J are TRBV7-3 and TRBJ2-1; 9 nucleotides line up with TRBD1. Germline V CDR1 and CDR2: SGHTA, FQGTGA. The CDR3 is made up of 16 amino acids. V shed 1 base and J 5 bases; nucleotides not matched to a gene: 6. CDR3 residues: CASSLMSGTGNNEQFF. CDR3 nucleotide sequence: TGTGCCAGCAGCTTAATGTCCGGGACAGGGAACAATGAGCAGTTCTTC.

This rearrangement joins TRBV4-1 to TRBJ1-2; D is ambiguous. There are 14 residues in the CDR3. In germline, CDR1 is MGHRA, CDR2 YSYEKL. Trimming stripped 0 bases from V and 4 bases from J, with 9 bases between. As DNA, the CDR3 is TGCGCCAGCAGCCAAGAAGGAGGGCTCTATGGCTACACCTTC. It specifies CASSQEGGLYGYTF.

The chain employs TRBV5-1 and TRBJ1-1; D perhaps matches TRBD1 (5 bases). Germline loops: CDR1 SGHRS, CDR2 YFSETQ. CDR3 size: 15 residues. V was shortened by 0 bases and J by 3 bases, with 12 bases between the two germline ends. CDR3: CASSLEAGWDTEAFF. CDR3 DNA sequence: TGCGCCAGCAGCTTGGAGGCAGGGTGGGACACTGAAGCTTTCTTT.

This CDR3 reads CATSEWGDRGHYSNQPQHF. CDR3 DNA sequence: TGTGCCACCAGTGAATGGGGAGACAGGGGGCATTATAGCAATCAGCCCCAGCATTTT. The chain recombines TRBV24-1 with TRBJ1-5; 10 positions agree with TRBD1. Unmatched junction bases numbered 11, after V lost 4 bases and J lost 0 bases. Germline loops: CDR1 KGHDR, CDR2 SFDVKD. This CDR3 region has 19 residues.

This CDR3 is CASSEPGQNTEAFF. In nucleotides, the CDR3 is TGTGCCAGCAGTGAACCGGGACAGAACACTGAAGCTTTCTTT. The chain is built from TRBV6-4 and TRBJ1-1, with D tentatively TRBD1 (6 bases). This CDR3 spans 14 amino acids. V was trimmed by 3 bases and J by 1 base, leaving 9 bases between them. Per germline, CDR1 MRHNA and CDR2 SNTAGT.

The V gene is TRBV9, the J gene TRBJ2-3; D is undetermined. The germline V and J ends were trimmed by 0 bases and 0 bases, with 11 bases remaining between them. Germline CDR1 reads SGDLS; CDR2 reads YYNGEE. The CDR3 covers 16 residues. CDR3 DNA sequence: TGTGCCAGCAGCGTAGGAGCGTTCGATAGCACAGATACGCAGTATTTT. It specifies CASSVGAFDSTDTQYF. Full variable domain (rest looked up from reference TRBV9 and TRBJ2-3): DSGVTQTPKHLITATGQRVTLRCSPRSGDLSVYWYQQSLDQGLQFLIQYYNGEERAKGNILERFSAQQFPDLHSELNLSSLELGDSALYFCASSVGAFDSTDTQYFGPGTRLTVL.

The J gene is TRBJ1-1, the V gene TRBV18, with 12 bases aligning to TRBD1. Losses at the gene ends were 3 bases for V and 4 bases for J; bases not matched to a gene: 9. CDR1 is KGHSH and CDR2 is LQKENI in the germline V gene. This CDR3 is built from 17 residues. The CDR3 spells CASSPTPGTGGPTEAFF. The CDR3, as DNA: TGTGCCAGCTCACCGACGCCTGGGACAGGGGGCCCCACTGAAGCTTTCTTT.

The chain employs TRBV28 and TRBJ2-7; 7 nucleotides agree with TRBD2. Germline lookup yields CDR1 MDHEN and CDR2 SYDVKM. V lost 7 bases to trimming and J lost 6 bases; unmatched junction nucleotides: 15. The CDR3 has 15 amino acids. CDR3 loop: CASIDRTSSVSEQYF. The CDR3 nucleotides are TGTGCCAGCATCGACCGGACTAGTAGCGTGAGCGAGCAGTACTTC.

The genes are TRBV29-1 and TRBJ1-3; TRBD1 is a possible D gene (5 bases). Germline V gene lookup returns CDR1 SQVTM and CDR2 ANQGSEA. The CDR3 consists of 14 residues. With 3 bases removed from V and 0 bases from J, the gap between germline ends came to 9 bases. DNA for the CDR3: TGCAGCGTTGACGGGGGAGCCTCTGGAAACACCATATATTTT. This codes for CSVDGGASGNTIYF.

To note about this clone: This specimen includes other DNA sequences encoding the same CDR3. The chain uses TRBV28 and TRBJ1-5; D gene uncertain. The germline V and J ends were trimmed by 3 bases and 6 bases, with 3 bases remaining between them. The CDR3 totals 11 residues. The germline CDR1 and CDR2 sequences are MDHEN and SYDVKM. The CDR3 sequence: CASSLGQPQHF. For the CDR3, the DNA is TGTGCCAGCAGTTTGGGTCAGCCCCAGCATTTT.

This chain uses TRBV28 with TRBJ1-1, with D unresolved. The CDR3 sequence is 15 residues long. Looked up from germline, CDR1 is MDHEN and CDR2 is SYDVKM. Between the trimmed V and J ends, which lost 6 bases and 1 base, there was a span of 15 bases. The CDR3 is CASSPLNLRNTEAFF. The CDR3 nucleotides are TGTGCCAGCAGCCCCCTTAACTTAAGGAACACTGAAGCTTTCTTT. Full variable domain (missing parts from reference TRBV28 and TRBJ1-1): DVKVTQSSRYLVKRTGEKVFLECVQDMDHENMFWYRQDPGLGLRLIYFSYDVKMKEKGDIPEGYSVSREKKERFSLILESASTNQTSMYLCASSPLNLRNTEAFFGQGTRLTVV.

The J gene is TRBJ1-5, the V gene TRBV5-8; tentatively, D is TRBD1 (6 bases). CDR3 length: 14 residues. With 4 bases removed from V and 4 bases from J, the gap between germline ends came to 12 bases. From germline, CDR1 is SGHTS and CDR2 YDEGEE. The CDR3 sequence is CASSMGHFNQPQHF. The CDR3, as DNA: TGTGCCAGCAGCATGGGACATTTTAATCAGCCCCAGCATTTT.

This chain connects TRBV15 to TRBJ1-6; 9 positions match TRBD1. The germline gives CDR1 LNHNV, CDR2 YYDKDF (reference sequence). J lost 3 bases, V lost 0 bases, and 6 bases had no gene match. The CDR3 is 18 residues long. In DNA form, the CDR3 reads TGTGCCACCAGCAGAGACCGGGACAGGGCCGACTATAATTCACCCCTCCACTTT. Translation: CATSRDRDRADYNSPLHF. Looking up the rest from reference TRBV15 and TRBJ1-6 gives the full variable domain: DAMVIQNPRYQVTQFGKPVTLSCSQTLNHNVMYWYQQKSSQAPKLLFHYYDKDFNNEADTPDNFQSRRPNTSFCFLDIRSPGLGDTAMYLCATSRDRDRADYNSPLHFGNGTRLTVT.

The V call is TRBV7-9, the J call TRBJ2-7; D is possibly TRBD2 (6 bases). The CDR3 has 13 amino acids. CDR1 SEHNR and CDR2 FQNEAQ come from the germline V gene (reference sequence). With 5 bases removed from V and 3 bases from J, the gap between germline ends came to 11 bases. The CDR3 protein is CASSPTSNYEQYF. The DNA of the CDR3 is TGTGCCAGCAGCCCGACTAGTAACTACGAGCAGTACTTC.

The chain links TRBV27 to TRBJ2-7, with 10 nucleotides matching TRBD2. CDR3 length equals 15 residues. CDR1 and CDR2 from the germline V gene are MNHEY and SMNVEV (reference sequence). The V segment lost 4 bases and the J segment 6 bases; nucleotides outside the gene matches: 9. CDR3 in DNA: TGTGCCAGCAGTTCCTTTGCTAGCGGGAGTCGCGAGCAGTACTTC. Its protein product is CASSSFASGSREQYF.

This clone was detected a few times. This sequence joins TRBV5-6 and TRBJ1-2, with D possibly being TRBD1 (5 bases). In germline, CDR1 is SGHDT, CDR2 YYEEEE. Between the trimmed V and J ends, which lost 3 bases and 1 base, there was a span of 10 bases. CDR3 length: 14 amino acids. CDR3 sequence reads: CASSSQTDNYGYTF. The DNA of the CDR3 is TGTGCCAGCAGCTCACAGACAGATAACTATGGCTACACCTTC.

The chain uses TRBV13 and TRBJ2-7; TRBD1 aligns across 7 bases. Germline CDR1 is PRHDT and CDR2 is FYEKMQ (reference sequence). V dropped 4 bases and J dropped 5; count of bases not matched to a gene: 5. This CDR3 spans 13 amino acids. Written as DNA, the CDR3 is TGTGCCAGCAGCTCACCCGACAGGGACGAGCAGTACTTC. It translates to CASSSPDRDEQYF.

The genes are TRBV6-4 and TRBJ2-1; D gene ambiguous. V lost 4 bases, J lost 0 bases, and 13 bases lay in between. Germline V CDR1 and CDR2: MRHNA, SNTAGT. CDR3 length equals 16 residues. CDR3 in amino acids: CASSGGPRSSYNEQFF. The CDR3 DNA follows: TGTGCCAGCAGTGGCGGACCTAGGAGCTCCTACAATGAGCAGTTCTTC.

V usage is TRBV29-1 and J usage is TRBJ2-7, with TRBD2 matching 9 bases. The CDR3 contains 12 residues. Unmatched junction bases numbered 5, after V lost 6 bases and J lost 5 bases. CDR1 and CDR2 (germline): SQVTM, ANQGSEA. This chain's CDR3 is CSVALAGNEQYF. The CDR3 DNA reads as TGCAGCGTCGCCCTAGCGGGGAACGAGCAGTACTTC.

The gene calls are TRBV28 and TRBJ1-3; the D is unclear. V was trimmed by 6 bases and J by 2 bases, leaving 11 bases between them. CDR1 and CDR2 from the germline V gene are MDHEN and SYDVKM. The CDR3 is 14 residues long. CDR3 region: CASRGARAGNTIYF. CDR3 sequence (DNA): TGTGCCAGCAGAGGAGCCAGAGCTGGAAACACCATATATTTT.

This chain uses TRBV28 with TRBJ2-3; weak D call: TRBD1 (5 bases). The CDR3 is 15 amino acids. Trimming removed 3 bases from V and 4 bases from J, with 14 bases in between. Per germline, CDR1 MDHEN and CDR2 SYDVKM. CDR3: CASSFSGNYADTQYF. The CDR3 nucleotides are TGTGCCAGCAGTTTTTCAGGGAATTACGCAGATACGCAGTATTTT. The whole variable domain, filled in from reference TRBV28 and TRBJ2-3, reads DVKVTQSSRYLVKRTGEKVFLECVQDMDHENMFWYRQDPGLGLRLIYFSYDVKMKEKGDIPEGYSVSREKKERFSLILESASTNQTSMYLCASSFSGNYADTQYFGPGTRLTVL.

This chain uses TRBV28 with TRBJ2-7; D remains unclear. The ends were cut back, 7 bases at V and 0 bases at J, with 7 bases in the middle. The germline CDR1 and CDR2 sequences are MDHEN and SYDVKM. The CDR3 extends over 12 amino acids. The CDR3 spells CASNYGSYEQYF. For the CDR3, the DNA is TGTGCCAGCAACTACGGCTCCTACGAGCAGTACTTC.

The CDR3 region has the DNA TGCGCCAGCAGTGAACATTGGGGGGCAAGGAACACCGGGGAGCTGTTTTTT. Translation gives CASSEHWGARNTGELFF. The gene calls are TRBV10-2 and TRBJ2-2; D possibly uses TRBD1 or TRBD2 (6 bases each). The germline CDR1 and CDR2 sequences are WSHSY and SAAADI. The CDR3 is made up of 17 amino acids. With 3 bases removed from V and 1 base from J, the gap between germline ends came to 15 bases.